This T cell receptor beta chain was observed in a study of cytomegalovirus exposure and HLA in healthy donors. The V gene's germline CDR1 is LNHDA and CDR2 SQIVND (reference sequence). The CDR3 length is 13 residues. Trimming removed 5 bases from V and 8 bases from J, with 12 bases in between. Primers for the PCR totalled 60 Vbeta and 13 Jbeta. Some clones are missing from TCRdb's copy, which holds only in-frame ones; the method was immunoSEQ multiplex PCR. The sample lists about 160,000 clones; roughly 88% were seen once. Sequencing was carried out using PBMCs. The receptor was derived from a middle-aged man in good health and CMV-seropositive. This rearrangement joins TRBV19 to TRBJ1-4; D unclear. Here the CDR3 DNA reads TGTGCCAGTAGTGAGGCCGTTAGAGAAAAACTGTTTTTT. This codes for CASSEAVREKLFF.